A selection of T cell receptor beta chains follows, all from one sample in a study of cytomegalovirus exposure and HLA in healthy donors. The repertoire was sequenced with immunoSEQ multiplex PCR; TCRdb's copy has only in-frame clones and lacks some. The sample lists fewer than 100,000 clones; around four fifths were seen once. Sequencing input: PBMCs. These receptor sequences come from a woman aged 40 to 50 in good health and CMV-seropositive. Each CDR3 is given with its conserved first and last residue. A D gene is named only where the DNA matches it firmly. Where a row states a size, it is once, few, many or the class of an expanded clone; other rows omit it.

clone size	J gene	D gene	V gene	CDR3 DNA	CDR3 protein
few	TRBJ2-7	.	TRBV5-5	TGTGCCAGCAGCTCCGGACAGTTGGAGACCTACGAGCAGTACTTC	CASSSGQLETYEQYF
.	TRBJ1-4	.	TRBV15	TGTGCCACCAGCAGAGAGGGCGCCGCAACTAATGAAAAACTGTTTTTT	CATSREGAATNEKLFF
few	TRBJ2-2	TRBD1	TRBV10-1	TGCGCCAGCAGTTGGGACAGGAGCACCGGGGAGCTGTTTTTT	CASSWDRSTGELFF
once	TRBJ2-1	TRBD2	TRBV4-1	TGCGCCAGCAGCCCTAGGACTAGCGGGAGGGGGCAGCACAATGAGCAGTTCTTC	CASSPRTSGRGQHNEQFF
.	TRBJ2-3	.	TRBV11-2	TGTGCCAGCAATCGGGGTTCCTACACAGATACGCAGTATTTT	CASNRGSYTDTQYF
.	TRBJ2-5	.	TRBV6-1	TGTGCCAGCAGTGAAATGGAGGGAGGAGAGACCCAGTACTTC	CASSEMEGGETQYF
.	TRBJ2-4	.	TRBV6-1	TGTGCCAGCAGTCCAGGGGATTTGAGCATTCAGTACTTC	CASSPGDLSIQYF
.	TRBJ2-2	TRBD1	TRBV27	TGTGCCAGCAGGCCTCGACAGGGCGGGGGGGAGCTGTTTTTT	CASRPRQGGGELFF
.	TRBJ2-3	TRBD1	TRBV2	TGTGCCAAGGCGGGACAGGGGCGCACAGATACGCAGTATTTT	CAKAGQGRTDTQYF
.	TRBJ2-7	TRBD2	TRBV19	TGTGCCAGTAGTCCCGGACTAGCGGGAGGGCCTCGCTACGAGCAGTACTTC	CASSPGLAGGPRYEQYF
.	TRBJ2-1	.	TRBV28	TGTGCCAGCACGTCCCTAGGCAGAGGGTCCTACAATGAGCAGTTCTTC	CASTSLGRGSYNEQFF
few	TRBJ2-7	.	TRBV14	TGTGCCAGCAGCTTAGATCTCTACGAGCAGTACTTC	CASSLDLYEQYF
.	TRBJ2-7	TRBD1	TRBV28	TGTGCCAGCAATACCGGACAGGGCGAGCAGTACTTC	CASNTGQGEQYF
few	TRBJ1-5	.	TRBV25-1	TGTGCCAGCAGTGTGGCGGGGAGTCAGCCCCAGCATTTT	CASSVAGSQPQHF
.	TRBJ2-1	.	TRBV6-6	TGTGCCAGCAGTTACCCCCCACAGGAGCAGTTCTTC	CASSYPPQEQFF
.	TRBJ2-7	.	TRBV5-1	TGCGCCAGCAGCTTGGACGGGTCCGACTCCTACGAGCAGTACTTC	CASSLDGSDSYEQYF
.	TRBJ2-7	TRBD1	TRBV9	TGTGCCAGCAGCGCCAGGACAGGGGGGTACGAGCAGTACTTC	CASSARTGGYEQYF
.	TRBJ2-7	TRBD2	TRBV25-1	TGTGCCAGCTCTCGGGAGGGTCCTTACTACGAGCAGTACTTC	CASSREGPYYEQYF
.	TRBJ2-5	.	TRBV25-1	TGTGCCAGCAGCCTACCCCAAGAGACCCAGTACTTC	CASSLPQETQYF
.	TRBJ2-1	TRBD2	TRBV5-1	TGCGCCAGCAGCCCGTGGACTAGCGGGAGCTATGAGCAGTTCTTC	CASSPWTSGSYEQFF
.	TRBJ2-5	.	TRBV9	TGTGCCAGCAGCGGGAGGACGGCGGAGACCCAGTACTTC	CASSGRTAETQYF
.	TRBJ2-3	.	TRBV7-3	TGTGCCAGCAGCTTAAGCGGGGATACGCAGTATTTT	CASSLSGDTQYF
once	TRBJ2-5	.	TRBV29-1	TGCAGCGTTCGGCGTCAAGGGAGAGAGACCCAGTACTTC	CSVRRQGRETQYF
.	TRBJ2-1	.	TRBV5-5	TGTGCCAGCAGCCGCTCCCCGGGTCTGGTCAATGAGCAGTTCTTC	CASSRSPGLVNEQFF
few	TRBJ2-2	.	TRBV5-4	TGTGCCAGCAGCTTGCGACAGGCGAACACCGGGGAGCTGTTTTTT	CASSLRQANTGELFF
.	TRBJ2-1	.	TRBV10-3	TGTGCCATCAGTGGGGGGGAGCACAATGAGCAGTTCTTC	CAISGGEHNEQFF
few	TRBJ2-7	.	TRBV5-1	TGCGCCAGCAGCTTGGTATCGGAGGGATATTACGAGCAGTACTTC	CASSLVSEGYYEQYF
.	TRBJ2-7	TRBD1	TRBV6-5	TGTGCCAGCATCCCAGGACAGGGGACCTCCCACGAGCAGTACTTC	CASIPGQGTSHEQYF
.	TRBJ2-7	TRBD2	TRBV28	TGTGCCAGCAGTTTAGGGTCTAGCGGGAACTACGAGCAGTACTTC	CASSLGSSGNYEQYF
once	TRBJ2-7	.	TRBV11-3	TGTGCCAGCAGCTACCGGGACGGGAGCTCCTACGAGCAGTACTTC	CASSYRDGSSYEQYF
few	TRBJ2-5	.	TRBV28	TGTGCCAGCAGCGGAGTTGGGGGGGCCCAAGAGACCCAGTACTTC	CASSGVGGAQETQYF
few	TRBJ2-1	TRBD2	TRBV10-3	TGTGCCATCAGGGGGACTAGCGGGAATGAGCAGTTCTTC	CAIRGTSGNEQFF
few	TRBJ1-5	.	TRBV5-1	TGCGCCAGCAGCTTGTCCCCAGGGAGGATGGATCAGCCCCAGCATTTT	CASSLSPGRMDQPQHF
.	TRBJ2-5	TRBD2	TRBV6-5	TGTGCCAGCTCGGGACTAGCGTCGGAGACCCAGTACTTC	CASSGLASETQYF
.	TRBJ2-1	TRBD2	TRBV5-4	TGTGCCAGCAGCTTGGTAACTAGCGGGGCGGATGAGCAGTTCTTC	CASSLVTSGADEQFF
.	TRBJ2-5	TRBD2	TRBV28	TGTGCCAGCAGCTACCTAGCGGGAGGGCCAACGTACCAAGAGACCCAGTACTTC	CASSYLAGGPTYQETQYF
.	TRBJ2-1	.	TRBV7-8	TGTGCCAGCAGCTTAGTGGCGGCTACCTGGAATGAGCAGTTCTTC	CASSLVAATWNEQFF
.	TRBJ2-2	TRBD1	TRBV11-2	TGTGCCAGCAGCTTAATAGGGACAGGGGACACCGGGGAGCTGTTTTTT	CASSLIGTGDTGELFF
.	TRBJ1-1	.	TRBV27	TGTGCCAGCAGTTCGCCCGGGGAAAACACTGAAGCTTTCTTT	CASSSPGENTEAFF
few	TRBJ2-3	TRBD1	TRBV7-6	TGTGCCAGCAGCCCTACGGCGGGCAGGGGGCGCGGAGATACGCAGTATTTT	CASSPTAGRGRGDTQYF
.	TRBJ2-5	.	TRBV7-6	TGTGCCAGCAGTCCTAAAGAGACCCAGTACTTC	CASSPKETQYF
.	TRBJ2-1	TRBD1	TRBV2	TGTGCCAGCGGTGACAGGGGCAATGAGCAGTTCTTC	CASGDRGNEQFF
once	TRBJ1-5	.	TRBV30	TGTGCCTGGACTCCTGCGGGGGCCAATCAGCCCCAGCATTTT	CAWTPAGANQPQHF
.	TRBJ2-7	TRBD2	TRBV27	TGTGCCAGCAGTAGCGGGACTAGCGGGTTTGGGGAGCAGTACTTC	CASSSGTSGFGEQYF
.	TRBJ2-3	TRBD1	TRBV5-8	TGTGCCAGCAGCTTTGCCGGGACAGGGCCAGATACGCAGTATTTT	CASSFAGTGPDTQYF
.	TRBJ2-1	TRBD2	TRBV5-1	TGCGCCAGCAGCTTACTAGCGGGTGATGAAAATGAGCAGTTCTTC	CASSLLAGDENEQFF
.	TRBJ2-2	.	TRBV2	TGTGCCAGCAGTCGGGGGTCCGGGGAGCTGTTTTTT	CASSRGSGELFF
once	TRBJ1-3	.	TRBV9	TGTGCCAGCAGCGTAGTTCCGGGAAACACCATATATTTT	CASSVVPGNTIYF
.	TRBJ2-1	.	TRBV7-9	TGTGCCAGCAGCCGTCGGGCAGGGTTCTCCTCCTACAATGAGCAGTTCTTC	CASSRRAGFSSYNEQFF
.	TRBJ2-3	.	TRBV11-1	TGTGCCAGCAGCTTGGAGCAGGGGATAGATACGCAGTATTTT	CASSLEQGIDTQYF
.	TRBJ1-2	TRBD1	TRBV7-9	TGTGCCAGCAGCTTATACAGGGGGAAGAACTATGGCTACACCTTC	CASSLYRGKNYGYTF
.	TRBJ2-7	TRBD2	TRBV28	TGTGCCAGCAGTTTCTCGGGGGGGTCCTACGAGCAGTACTTC	CASSFSGGSYEQYF
few	TRBJ2-6	.	TRBV9	TGTGCCAGCAGCCGGACTGCCAACTCTGGGGCCAACGTCCTGACTTTC	CASSRTANSGANVLTF
.	TRBJ2-1	.	TRBV6-5	TGTGCCAGCAGTTACGGGCAGAATTCCTACAATGAGCAGTTCTTC	CASSYGQNSYNEQFF